These 12 T cell receptor beta chains came from one sample sequenced in a study of CD8 T cells in ankylosing spondylitis. Their antigens remain unidentified. Via MiXCR, TCRdb re-called the 5' RACE reads, giving one row per CDR3 protein. The profile shows about 750,000 distinct CDR3 sequences, 15% to 20% of them singletons. Study observations and caveats: Blood of patients with ankylosing spondylitis appeared to be characterized by a TCR beta motif of seven or eight highly homologous variants.

The sample comprised blood, either unsorted or a sorted T cell fraction (not recorded which). These receptors originate from a male donor with ankylosing spondylitis.

The genes are TRBV27 and TRBJ2-1; TRBD2 matches at 11 bases. V lost 7 bases to trimming and J lost 3 bases; unmatched junction nucleotides: 11. The CDR3 runs 17 residues. The V gene's germline CDR1 is MNHEY and CDR2 SMNVEV (reference sequence). The CDR3 is CASMGTSGGIFYNEQFF. The CDR3 DNA sequence: TGTGCCAGCATGGGGACTAGCGGTGGGATCTTCTACAATGAGCAGTTCTTC.

This clonotype was recorded many times. A junction end diverges from the germline sequence, so it may reflect a read error. The gene calls are TRBV5-1 and TRBJ1-1, with unresolved D. This CDR3 spans 12 amino acids. The germline V gene encodes CDR1 SGHRS and CDR2 YFSETQ. CDR3 region: CASRTGNTEAFF. The CDR3 nucleotides are TGTGCCAGCCGGACGGGGAACACTGAAGCTTTCTTT. Complete variable domain (other parts from reference TRBV5-1 and TRBJ1-1): KAGVTQTPRYLIKTRGQQVTLSCSPISGHRSVSWYQQTPGQGLQFLFEYFSETQRNKGNFPGRFSGRQFSNSRSEMNVSTLELGDSALYLCASRTGNTEAFFGQGTRLTVV.

The chain employs TRBV6-2 or TRBV6-3 and TRBJ2-4, with D unclear. From germline, CDR1 is MNHEY and CDR2 SVGEGT. The length of the CDR3 is 15 residues. Trimming stripped 1 base from V and 0 bases from J, with 7 bases between. CDR3 region: CASSYLRPAKNIQYF. CDR3 in DNA: TGTGCCAGCAGTTACTTGCGGCCAGCCAAAAACATTCAGTACTTC.

As to this clonotype: One end of the junction is discordant with germline, which a read error may explain. J is TRBJ2-5 and V is TRBV7-2; TRBD1 is a possible D gene (6 bases). This CDR3 has 14 amino acids. Germline-derived CDR1 and CDR2 are SGHTA and FQGNSA. The CDR3 DNA sequence: TGTGCCAGCAGCTCAGGGGTTGGGTATGAGACTCAGTACTTC. It is translated as CASSSGVGYETQYF.

This clonotype came up a few times. This chain uses TRBV6-5 with TRBJ2-3, with 10 bases aligning to TRBD2. V dropped 4 bases and J dropped 3; count of bases not matched to a gene: 7. CDR3 length: 16 amino acids. Germline V lookup: CDR1 MNHEY, CDR2 SVGAGI. The CDR3 bases are TGTGCCAGCAGTTCTACTCTAGCGGGGGAGACAGATACGCAGTATTTT. It translates to CASSSTLAGETDTQYF.

This clonotype was counted between two and nine times. This chain connects TRBV7-2 to TRBJ2-5; TRBD2 matches 12 bases. Germline V CDR1 and CDR2: SGHTA, FQGNSA. J was trimmed by 5 bases and V by 5 bases; bases with no gene match: 9. CDR3 length: 16 amino acids. The CDR3 loop is CASSPRLAGVGETQYF. The CDR3 DNA reads as TGTGCCAGCAGCCCACGACTAGCGGGAGTCGGGGAGACCCAGTACTTC.

V is TRBV20-1 and J is TRBJ2-7; 11 bases line up with TRBD2. V dropped 5 bases and J dropped 3; count of bases not matched to a gene: 9. The V gene's germline CDR1 is DFQATT and CDR2 SNEGSKA (reference sequence). The CDR3 length is 15 residues. In nucleotides, the CDR3 is TGCAGTGCTGAAACACTAGCGGGAGTTAGCTACGAGCAGTACTTC. It specifies CSAETLAGVSYEQYF.

The chain couples TRBV20-1 to TRBJ1-6, with a weak D call TRBD1 (5 bases). This CDR3 has 16 residues. Germline V gene data show CDR1 as DFQATT and CDR2 as SNEGSKA (reference sequence). V gave up 3 bases and J gave up 7 bases, with 19 bases separating them. CDR3 protein: CSARVAGRMENSPLHF. The DNA of the CDR3 is TGCAGTGCTAGGGTGGCAGGGCGAATGGAGAATTCACCCCTCCACTTT.

This chain links TRBV19 with TRBJ1-2, with TRBD1 matching over 8 bases. The CDR3 is 14 amino acids. Unmatched junction bases numbered 7, after V lost 3 bases and J lost 7 bases. CDR1 is LNHDA, CDR2 SQIVND, per germline (reference sequence). The CDR3 sequence is CASSIYRGTSGYTF. Written as DNA, the CDR3 is TGTGCCAGTAGTATCTACAGGGGGACGAGTGGCTACACCTTC. The variable domain in full, completed from reference TRBV19 and TRBJ1-2, reads DGGITQSPKYLFRKEGQNVTLSCEQNLNHDAMYWYRQDPGQGLRLIYYSQIVNDFQKGDIAEGYSVSREKKESFPLTVTSAQKNPTAFYLCASSIYRGTSGYTFGSGTRLTVV.

The CDR3 region has the DNA TGTGCCAGCAGTTTATCGGGACCTCCCTCTTTGTACTTC. Its translation is CASSLSGPPSLYF. The rearrangement joins TRBV27 to TRBJ2-7; D could derive from TRBD1 or TRBD2 (5 bases each). The V end lost 0 bases, the J end lost 12 bases, and 15 bases lay between the germline ends. This CDR3 comprises 13 residues. The germline CDR1 and CDR2 sequences are MNHEY and SMNVEV (reference sequence).

This rearrangement joins TRBV12-3 or TRBV12-4 to TRBJ2-1; unclear D gene. The CDR3 length is 11 residues. V lost 5 bases, J lost 9 bases, and 8 bases lay in between. The CDR3: CASSPKGEQFF. DNA for the CDR3: TGTGCCAGCAGTCCCAAGGGTGAGCAGTTCTTC.

The sample holds a few counts of this clonotype. The CDR3 spells CASSEAPSSYNEQFF. Written as DNA, the CDR3 is TGCGCCAGCAGCGAGGCACCCAGCTCCTACAATGAGCAGTTCTTC. The J gene is TRBJ2-1, the V gene TRBV5-1; D gene unclear. The CDR3 spans 15 residues. Germline V gene sequence: CDR1 SGHRS, CDR2 YFSETQ. Trimming left V 4 bases short and J 0 bases short, with 11 bases between.